The present T cell receptor (beta chain) was sequenced within a study of breast tumors, draining lymph nodes, adjacent tissues. A single record per CDR3 protein comes from TCRdb applying MiXCR to the multiplex PCR reads. The sample carries nearly 200,000 distinct CDR3 sequences, 25% to 40% recorded once. This clonotype was seen a few times. Its matching antigen is unknown. Study-wide findings and caveats: That most tumor T cells come from lymph nodes remained unproven. Tumor repertoires ranked between lymph nodes and nontumor tissue in diversity, with V and J gene preferences.

The lymph nodes were axillary draining lymph nodes from breast cancer patients. The clonotype was recovered from a female donor with breast cancer. Some clones in this sample may be carry-over from other donors' samples. Sequenced: axillary lymph node tissue.

The CDR3 DNA is TGTGCCAGCGCAAAAGGGACAGCCGATCAGCCCCAGCATTTT. Amino acids: CASAKGTADQPQHF. V usage is TRBV18 and J usage is TRBJ1-5; 7 nucleotides align to TRBD1. This CDR3 region has 14 residues. Looked up from germline, CDR1 is KGHSH and CDR2 is LQKENI. Trimming at V came to 8 bases and at J to 5 bases, leaving 9 bases not matched to a gene. Combining the CDR3 with reference TRBV18 and TRBJ1-5 gives the whole variable domain NAGVMQNPRHLVRRRGQEARLRCSPMKGHSHVYWYRQLPEEGLKFMVYLQKENIIDESGMPKERFSAEFPKEGPSILRIQQVVRGDSAAYFCASAKGTADQPQHFGDGTRLSIL.